The next 19 T cell receptor beta chains were all read from a single sample in a study of T cells in Graves' hyperthyroidism and ophthalmopathy. The CDR3 regions of TCR beta were amplified from RNA transcripts. First-round RT-PCR of the TCR CDR3 relied on the HTBI primer set. MiXCR, run by TCRdb on the multiplex PCR reads, gives a single entry per CDR3 protein. The table records some 550,000 distinct CDR3 sequences, roughly 15% of them present only once. The sequenced sample consisted of blood. These receptors originate from a woman aged 40 to 50 with Graves' ophthalmopathy.

This clonotype was counted between two and nine times. This chain links TRBV19 with TRBJ2-3, with 11 nucleotides matching TRBD1. The CDR3 spans 17 residues. V was clipped by 6 bases and J by 5 bases; unmatched bases: 13. The V gene's germline CDR1 is LNHDA and CDR2 SQIVND (reference sequence). CDR3 sequence (DNA): TGTGCCAGTAGCCGGACAGGGGGCAGCAAGGTAGTAGATACGCAGTATTTT. Its protein product is CASSRTGGSKVVDTQYF.

This clonotype was found a few times. V gene TRBV20-1 combines with J gene TRBJ2-1; tentative D call: TRBD2 (6 bases). CDR1 is DFQATT, CDR2 SNEGSKA, per germline (reference sequence). Trimming stripped 6 bases from V and 5 bases from J, with 17 bases between. CDR3 size: 14 residues. CDR3 region: CSAGGTALNNEQFF. CDR3 DNA: TGCAGTGCCGGCGGGACGGCACTAAACAATGAGCAGTTCTTC.

This clonotype was detected once. The chain recombines TRBV19 with TRBJ1-4, with D possibly being TRBD1 (6 bases). The germline V and J ends were trimmed by 6 bases and 4 bases, with 12 bases remaining between them. Germline V gives CDR1 LNHDA, CDR2 SQIVND (reference sequence). The CDR3 contains 14 residues. The CDR3 nucleotides read TGTGCCAGTAGCCGACAGGTCCTTAATGAAAAACTGTTTTTT. It encodes CASSRQVLNEKLFF.

CDR3 nucleotides: TGTGCCATCAGTCCAGGGGCGGCTAATGAAAAACTGTTTTTT. It specifies CAISPGAANEKLFF. J is TRBJ1-4 and V is TRBV10-3; perhaps TRBD1 as D (6 bases). Looked up from germline, CDR1 is ENHRY and CDR2 is SYGVKD. V lost 5 bases and J lost 3, with 10 bases in between. This CDR3 is built from 14 residues.

This clonotype was counted at least ten times. The gene calls are TRBV18 and TRBJ2-1, with D possibly being TRBD1 or TRBD2 (5 bases each). V was cut by 4 bases and J by 8 bases, with 12 bases left in between. CDR3 length equals 13 residues. CDR1 is KGHSH, CDR2 LQKENI, per germline. The CDR3: CASSRGEFHEQFF. For the CDR3, the DNA is TGTGCCAGCTCACGAGGGGAGTTCCATGAGCAGTTCTTC.

This clonotype came up many times. The chain carries TRBV24-1 and TRBJ1-5, with D maybe TRBD1 (5 bases). V was shortened by 4 bases and J by 6 bases, with 18 bases between the two germline ends. CDR3 length equals 16 residues. CDR1 is KGHDR, CDR2 SFDVKD, per germline. The CDR3: CATSELNPKGIQPQHF. The CDR3 nucleotides read TGTGCCACCAGTGAGCTAAACCCAAAGGGGATTCAGCCCCAGCATTTT.

The DNA of the CDR3 is TGCAGCGTTGGGAGCGGGAGGGCCGAGGAGACCCAGTACTTC. As protein: CSVGSGRAEETQYF. V gene TRBV29-1 combines with J gene TRBJ2-5, with 10 positions matching TRBD2. The germline V gene encodes CDR1 SQVTM and CDR2 ANQGSEA. V dropped 4 bases and J dropped 5; count of bases not matched to a gene: 7. The CDR3 is 14 amino acids.

This chain connects TRBV28 to TRBJ2-1; 9 bases match TRBD1. With 6 bases clipped from V and 10 bases from J, the junction kept 10 bases outside the gene matches. Germline V CDR1 and CDR2: MDHEN, SYDVKM. The CDR3 is 14 amino acids. CDR3 nucleotide sequence: TGTGCCAGCAGCCCCGGGACAGGGTGGAGCGAGCAGTTCTTC. Translation gives CASSPGTGWSEQFF.

Many counts were recorded for this clonotype. The chain links TRBV28 to TRBJ1-2; D is unresolved. Trimming stripped 2 bases from V and 8 bases from J, with 15 bases between. This CDR3 spans 14 amino acids. Germline V gene sequence: CDR1 MDHEN, CDR2 SYDVKM. CDR3 amino acids: CASSLRFGFKGYTF. DNA of the CDR3: TGTGCCAGCAGTTTACGGTTTGGGTTTAAGGGCTACACCTTC.

This clonotype occurred many times. The chain recombines TRBV5-1 with TRBJ2-2, with 7 nucleotides matching TRBD2. The CDR3 sequence is 15 residues long. Looked up from germline, CDR1 is SGHRS and CDR2 is YFSETQ. J lost 4 bases, V lost 2 bases, and 5 bases had no gene match. This CDR3 is CASSFSAGPTGELFF. CDR3 nucleotide sequence: TGCGCCAGCAGCTTCTCAGCGGGGCCCACCGGGGAGCTGTTTTTT. The whole variable domain, filled in from reference TRBV5-1 and TRBJ2-2, reads KAGVTQTPRYLIKTRGQQVTLSCSPISGHRSVSWYQQTPGQGLQFLFEYFSETQRNKGNFPGRFSGRQFSNSRSEMNVSTLELGDSALYLCASSFSAGPTGELFFGEGSRLTVL.

This clonotype was recorded at least ten times. The chain uses TRBV7-9 and TRBJ2-5; 7 bases align to TRBD2. The CDR3 runs 15 residues. Germline V CDR1 and CDR2: SEHNR, FQNEAQ (reference sequence). V lost 4 bases, J lost 4 bases, and 9 bases stayed unmatched. As DNA, the CDR3 is TGTGCCAGCAGCTCGGGACTAACCCAGGGAGAGACCCAGTACTTC. It codes for CASSSGLTQGETQYF.

This clonotype was recorded many times. This chain uses TRBV2 with TRBJ1-1; D is uncertain. Germline V CDR1 and CDR2: SNHLY, FYNNEI. The CDR3 runs to 15 residues. The germline V and J ends were trimmed by 7 bases and 4 bases, with 19 bases remaining between them. CDR3 protein: CASKQNLGMGTEAFF. The CDR3 region has the DNA TGTGCCAGCAAGCAAAATCTGGGGATGGGCACTGAAGCTTTCTTT.

This chain joins TRBV3-1 and TRBJ1-1; D gene ambiguous. Trimming cost V 2 bases and J 5 bases, with 12 bases left between them. The CDR3 runs to 14 residues. Per the germline V gene, CDR1 is LGHDT and CDR2 is YNNKEL (reference sequence). The DNA of the CDR3 is TGTGCCAGCAGCCAAAAGGGCGGGGATACTGAAGCTTTCTTT. It specifies CASSQKGGDTEAFF.

Many counts were recorded for this clonotype. The V and J genes are TRBV11-2 and TRBJ2-1, with D perhaps matching TRBD2 (6 bases). The CDR3 is 14 amino acids. Trimming took off 1 base at V and 8 bases at J, with 12 bases between the two ends. Germline V lookup: CDR1 SGHAT, CDR2 FQNNGV. The CDR3, as DNA: TGTGCCAGCAGCTTAGTCGGAGGGGACTATGAGCAGTTCTTC. Its protein product is CASSLVGGDYEQFF. Full variable domain (rest looked up from reference TRBV11-2 and TRBJ2-1): EAGVAQSPRYKIIEKRQSVAFWCNPISGHATLYWYQQILGQGPKLLIQFQNNGVVDDSQLPKDRFSAERLKGVDSTLKIQPAKLEDSAVYLCASSLVGGDYEQFFGPGTRLTVL.

This clonotype was counted many times. The J gene is TRBJ2-1, the V gene TRBV3-1; 9 bases map to TRBD1. Looked up from germline, CDR1 is LGHDT and CDR2 is YNNKEL (reference sequence). V shed 1 base and J 8 bases; nucleotides not matched to a gene: 9. This CDR3 comprises 16 residues. DNA for the CDR3: TGTGCCAGCAGCCAAGGAGGGGGACAGGGTCCCGATGAGCAGTTCTTC. Translating gives CASSQGGGQGPDEQFF.

The table lists this clonotype with a few counts. V and J are TRBV12-3 or TRBV12-4 and TRBJ2-5; no clear D gene. The CDR3 is made up of 14 amino acids. The V end was cut by 5 bases, the J end by 4 bases, with 14 bases between. The CDR3 DNA follows: TGTGCCAGCAGTCCACACCCCGGCGGAGAGACCCAGTACTTC. Its protein is CASSPHPGGETQYF.

This sequence joins TRBV2 and TRBJ2-5; 7 bases agree with TRBD1. The CDR3 covers 13 residues. Germline lookup yields CDR1 SNHLY and CDR2 FYNNEI. The DNA of the CDR3 is TGTAGGTCCTCCCGGGACAGACAAGAGACCCAGTACTTC. The encoded protein is CRSSRDRQETQYF.

This clonotype was recorded a few times. The chain joins TRBV10-3 to TRBJ2-1, with TRBD2 identical over 7 bases. This CDR3 contains 15 residues. V shed 4 bases and J 8 bases; nucleotides not matched to a gene: 11. CDR1 is ENHRY and CDR2 is SYGVKD in the germline V gene. The chain's CDR3 is CAISANTREEDEQFF. The CDR3 DNA reads as TGTGCCATCAGTGCAAACACCCGGGAGGAGGATGAGCAGTTCTTC.

The table lists this clonotype with many counts. This chain links TRBV20-1 with TRBJ1-1; perhaps TRBD1 as D (6 bases). The CDR3 covers 13 residues. CDR1 DFQATT and CDR2 SNEGSKA come from the germline V gene (reference sequence). V gave up 5 bases and J gave up 4 bases, with 14 bases separating them. The CDR3, as DNA: TGCAGTGCTCCGAGAGGGGGTCTCACTGAAGCTTTCTTT. As protein: CSAPRGGLTEAFF.